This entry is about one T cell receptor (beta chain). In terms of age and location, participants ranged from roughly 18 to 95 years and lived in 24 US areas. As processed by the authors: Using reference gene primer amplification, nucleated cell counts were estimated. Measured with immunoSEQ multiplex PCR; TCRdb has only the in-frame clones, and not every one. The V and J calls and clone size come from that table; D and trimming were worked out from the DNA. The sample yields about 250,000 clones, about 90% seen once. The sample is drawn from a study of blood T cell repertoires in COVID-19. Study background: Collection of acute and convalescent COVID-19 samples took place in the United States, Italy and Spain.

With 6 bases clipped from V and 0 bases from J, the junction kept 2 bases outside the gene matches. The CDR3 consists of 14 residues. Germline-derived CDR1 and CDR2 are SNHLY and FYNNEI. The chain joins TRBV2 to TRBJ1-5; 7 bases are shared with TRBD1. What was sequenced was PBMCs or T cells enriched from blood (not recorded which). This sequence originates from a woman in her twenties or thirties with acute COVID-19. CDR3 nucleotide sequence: TGTGCCAGCAGAGGGACAGATAGCAATCAGCCCCAGCATTTT. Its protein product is CASRGTDSNQPQHF.